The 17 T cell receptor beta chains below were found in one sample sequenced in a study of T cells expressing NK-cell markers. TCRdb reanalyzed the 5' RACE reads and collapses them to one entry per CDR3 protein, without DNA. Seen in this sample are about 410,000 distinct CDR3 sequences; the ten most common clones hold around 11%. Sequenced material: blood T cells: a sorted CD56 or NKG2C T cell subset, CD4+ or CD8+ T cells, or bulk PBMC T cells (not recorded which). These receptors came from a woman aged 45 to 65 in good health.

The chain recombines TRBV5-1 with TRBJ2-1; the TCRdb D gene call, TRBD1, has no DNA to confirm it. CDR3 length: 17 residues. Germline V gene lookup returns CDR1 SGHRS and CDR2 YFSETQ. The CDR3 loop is CASSLAGSATAYNEQFF.

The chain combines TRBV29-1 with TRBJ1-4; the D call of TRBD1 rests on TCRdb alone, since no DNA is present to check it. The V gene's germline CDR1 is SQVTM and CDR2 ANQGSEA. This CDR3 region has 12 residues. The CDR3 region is CSVKQGREKLFF.

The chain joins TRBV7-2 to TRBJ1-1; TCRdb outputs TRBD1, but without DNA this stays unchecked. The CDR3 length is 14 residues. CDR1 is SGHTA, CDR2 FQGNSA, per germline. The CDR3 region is CASTRQGVNTEAFF.

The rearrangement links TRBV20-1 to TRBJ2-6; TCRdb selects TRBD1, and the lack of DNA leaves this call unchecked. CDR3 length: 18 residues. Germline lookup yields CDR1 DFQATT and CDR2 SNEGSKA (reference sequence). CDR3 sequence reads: CSAREGQGAFSGANVLTF.

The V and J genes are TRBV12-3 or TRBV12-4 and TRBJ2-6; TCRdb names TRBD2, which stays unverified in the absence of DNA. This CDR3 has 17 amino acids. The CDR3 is CASTTSGALSGANVLTF.

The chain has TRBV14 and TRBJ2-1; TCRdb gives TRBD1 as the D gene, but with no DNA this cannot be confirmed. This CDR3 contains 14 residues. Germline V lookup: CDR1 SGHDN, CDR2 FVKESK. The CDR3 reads CASSQGLGVNEQFF.

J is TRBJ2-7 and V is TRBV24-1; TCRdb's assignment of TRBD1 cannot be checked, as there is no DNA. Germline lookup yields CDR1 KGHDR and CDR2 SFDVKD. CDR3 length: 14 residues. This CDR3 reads CATSDDRTAYEQYF.

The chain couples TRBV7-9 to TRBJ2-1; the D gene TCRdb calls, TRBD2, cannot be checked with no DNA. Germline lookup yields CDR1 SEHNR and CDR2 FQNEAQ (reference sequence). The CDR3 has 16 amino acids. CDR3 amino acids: CASSSGLAGGYNEQFF.

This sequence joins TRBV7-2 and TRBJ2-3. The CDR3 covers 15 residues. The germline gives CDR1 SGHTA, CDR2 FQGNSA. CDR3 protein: CASSLAAIRTDTQYF.

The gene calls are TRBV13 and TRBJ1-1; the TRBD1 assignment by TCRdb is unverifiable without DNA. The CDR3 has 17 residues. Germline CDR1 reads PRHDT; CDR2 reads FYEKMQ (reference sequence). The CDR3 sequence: CASSFRGRTAKNTEAFF.

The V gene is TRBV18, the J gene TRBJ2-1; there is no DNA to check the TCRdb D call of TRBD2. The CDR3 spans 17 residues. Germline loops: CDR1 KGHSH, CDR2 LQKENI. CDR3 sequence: CASSPRTGTSGYNEQFF.

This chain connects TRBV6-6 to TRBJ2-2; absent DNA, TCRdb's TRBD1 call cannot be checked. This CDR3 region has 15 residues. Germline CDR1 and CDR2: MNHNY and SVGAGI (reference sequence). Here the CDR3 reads CASRGQVGSSGELFF.

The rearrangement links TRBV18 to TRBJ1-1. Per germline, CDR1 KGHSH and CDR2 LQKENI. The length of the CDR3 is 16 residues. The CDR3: CASSPYLDIMNTEAFF.

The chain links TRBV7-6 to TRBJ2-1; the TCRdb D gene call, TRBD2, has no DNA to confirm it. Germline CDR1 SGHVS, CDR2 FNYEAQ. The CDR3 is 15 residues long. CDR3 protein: CASSPLKTHYNEQFF.

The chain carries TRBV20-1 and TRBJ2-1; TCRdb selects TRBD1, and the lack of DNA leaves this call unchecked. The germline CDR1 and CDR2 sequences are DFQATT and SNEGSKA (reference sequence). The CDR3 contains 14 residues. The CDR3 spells CSARDSGPDNEQFF.

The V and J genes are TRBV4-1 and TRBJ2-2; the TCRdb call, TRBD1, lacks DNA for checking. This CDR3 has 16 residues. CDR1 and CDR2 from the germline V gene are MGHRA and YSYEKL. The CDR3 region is CASSQVRGWYTGELFF.

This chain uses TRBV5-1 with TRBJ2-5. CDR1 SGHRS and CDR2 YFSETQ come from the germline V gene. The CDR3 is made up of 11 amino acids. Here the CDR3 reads CASYEEETQYF. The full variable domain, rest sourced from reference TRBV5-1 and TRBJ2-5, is KAGVTQTPRYLIKTRGQQVTLSCSPISGHRSVSWYQQTPGQGLQFLFEYFSETQRNKGNFPGRFSGRQFSNSRSEMNVSTLELGDSALYLCASYEEETQYFGPGTRLLVL.